This T cell receptor (beta chain) came from a study of T cells expressing NK-cell markers. Germline CDR1 and CDR2: DFQATT and SNEGSKA (reference sequence). The CDR3 has 13 residues. TCRdb re-called the 5' RACE reads and gives one entry per CDR3 protein, without DNA. In all, the sample yields 400,000 to 500,000 distinct CDR3 sequences. The source of this sequence is a woman aged 18 to 75 in good health. The rearrangement joins TRBV20-1 to TRBJ2-7; the D call of TRBD2 rests on TCRdb alone, since no DNA is present to check it. The sample consisted of blood T cells: a sorted CD56 or NKG2C T cell subset, CD4+ or CD8+ T cells, or bulk PBMC T cells (not recorded which). This CDR3 is CSGVGLGGYEQYF.